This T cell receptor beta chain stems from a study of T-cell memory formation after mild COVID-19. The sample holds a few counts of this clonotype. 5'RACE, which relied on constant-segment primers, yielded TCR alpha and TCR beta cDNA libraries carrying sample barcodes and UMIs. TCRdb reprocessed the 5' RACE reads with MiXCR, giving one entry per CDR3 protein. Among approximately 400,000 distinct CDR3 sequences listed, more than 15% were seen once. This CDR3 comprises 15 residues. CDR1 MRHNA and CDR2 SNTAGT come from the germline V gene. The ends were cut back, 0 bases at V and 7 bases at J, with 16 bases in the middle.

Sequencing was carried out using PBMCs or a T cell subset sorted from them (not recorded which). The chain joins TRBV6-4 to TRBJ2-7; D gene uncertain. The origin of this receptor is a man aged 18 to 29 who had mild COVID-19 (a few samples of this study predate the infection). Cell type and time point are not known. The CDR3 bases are TGTGCCAGCAGTGACTCGGGGAATGAGGTGAGGGAGCAGTACGTC. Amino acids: CASSDSGNEVREQYV.